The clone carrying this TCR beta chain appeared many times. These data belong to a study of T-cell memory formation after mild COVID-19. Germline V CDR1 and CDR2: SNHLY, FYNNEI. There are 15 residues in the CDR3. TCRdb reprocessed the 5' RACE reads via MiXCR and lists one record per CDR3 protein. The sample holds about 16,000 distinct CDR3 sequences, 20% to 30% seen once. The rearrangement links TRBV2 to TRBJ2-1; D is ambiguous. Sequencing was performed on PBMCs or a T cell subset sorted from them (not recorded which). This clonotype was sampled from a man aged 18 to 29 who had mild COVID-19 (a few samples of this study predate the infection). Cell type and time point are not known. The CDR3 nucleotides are TGTGCTATGATTGCCGGGTCTCTTAACAACAATGAGCAGTTCTTC. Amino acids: CAMIAGSLNNNEQFF.